The 10 T cell receptor beta chains below were found in one sample sequenced in a study of cytomegalovirus exposure and HLA in healthy donors. Both 60 Vbeta primers and 13 Jbeta primers went into the PCR. Here immunoSEQ multiplex PCR was the method, and the copy in TCRdb shows in-frame clones only, minus some. Here the sample spans tens of thousands of clones, roughly two thirds being singletons. Material: PBMCs. These receptor sequences come from a woman aged 25 to 45 in good health and CMV-seronegative.

The V call is TRBV30, the J call TRBJ2-7; unclear D gene. CDR3 size: 12 residues. The V and J ends lost 3 bases and 1 base respectively, with 7 bases between them. CDR1 is GTSNPN and CDR2 is SVGIG in the germline V gene (reference sequence). CDR3 sequence reads: CAWSGVSYEQYF. The CDR3 DNA sequence: TGTGCCTGGAGCGGAGTGTCCTACGAGCAGTACTTC.

This clone has just a few counts. The rearrangement links TRBV16 to TRBJ1-2; D is unclear. Trimming took 2 bases from V and 4 from J, leaving 11 bases between them. This CDR3 is 14 amino acids long. Per germline, CDR1 KGHSY and CDR2 FQNENV. The CDR3 is CASSQPVTAYGYTF. In nucleotides, the CDR3 is TGTGCCAGCAGCCAACCCGTAACAGCCTATGGCTACACCTTC.

The chain employs TRBV11-2 and TRBJ2-5; D is undetermined. CDR3 length: 15 amino acids. Germline CDR1 reads SGHAT; CDR2 reads FQNNGV. V lost 6 bases and J 1 base, leaving 15 bases between the germline ends. CDR3 coding DNA: TGTGCCAGCAGGGATTACACGCGACTCCAAGAGACCCAGTACTTC. This translates into CASRDYTRLQETQYF.

This chain links TRBV6-1 with TRBJ1-4; 9 bases are a match to TRBD1. The V and J ends lost 6 bases and 8 bases, in that order; junction bases with no gene match: 4. Per the germline V gene, CDR1 is MNHNS and CDR2 is SASEGT. The CDR3 covers 13 residues. CDR3 in amino acids: CASSRDRDEKLFF. The CDR3 DNA follows: TGTGCCAGCAGCCGGGACAGGGACGAAAAACTGTTTTTT.

The V gene is TRBV29-1, the J gene TRBJ1-1; 9 bases agree with TRBD1. Germline-derived CDR1 and CDR2 are SQVTM and ANQGSEA. The CDR3 has 13 amino acids. V was pared by 6 bases and J by 4 bases, with 6 bases of the junction left unmatched. The CDR3 protein is CSVPSTGGTEAFF. CDR3 nucleotides: TGCAGCGTCCCTTCGACAGGGGGCACTGAAGCTTTCTTT.

This clone was observed a few times. The rearrangement links TRBV7-9 to TRBJ1-3; D might be TRBD1 (6 bases). This CDR3 is 15 amino acids long. Trimming cost V 5 bases and J 4 bases, with 15 bases left between them. CDR1 and CDR2 from the germline V gene are SEHNR and FQNEAQ (reference sequence). The CDR3: CASSEGTLRGNTIYF. CDR3 nucleotide sequence: TGTGCCAGCAGCGAGGGGACATTGAGAGGAAACACCATATATTTT.

This chain links TRBV2 with TRBJ2-5, with D uncertain. Trimming shortened V by 3 bases and J by 5 bases, and 13 bases separated the two germline ends. This CDR3 region has 14 residues. CDR1 is SNHLY, CDR2 FYNNEI, per germline. The CDR3 coding sequence is TGTGCCAGCAGTGAGGCCCTGGGCGAGGAGACCCAGTACTTC. This sequence encodes CASSEALGEETQYF. The full variable domain, in which reference TRBV2 and TRBJ2-5 provide the parts outside the CDR3, is EPEVTQTPSHQVTQMGQEVILRCVPISNHLYFYWYRQILGQKVEFLVSFYNNEISEKSEIFDDQFSVERPDGSNFTLKIRSTKLEDSAMYFCASSEALGEETQYFGPGTRLLVL.

J is TRBJ1-1 and V is TRBV4-1, with 12 nucleotides matching TRBD1. CDR3 length: 16 residues. The J segment lost 5 bases and the V segment lost 4 bases, leaving 8 bases of the junction unmatched. CDR1 and CDR2 from the germline V gene are MGHRA and YSYEKL. Here the CDR3 reads CASSLRDRGRGTEAFF. In DNA, the CDR3 is TGCGCCAGCAGCCTCCGGGACAGGGGGCGAGGTACTGAAGCTTTCTTT.

The chain carries TRBV9 and TRBJ1-2, with TRBD1 matching 9 bases. Germline trimming cut 5 bases from V and 2 bases from J; bases unmatched to any gene: 1. Germline CDR1 and CDR2: SGDLS and YYNGEE. CDR3 length: 13 residues. The CDR3: CASRDRGNYGYTF. The CDR3 coding sequence is TGTGCCAGCAGGGACAGGGGAAACTATGGCTACACCTTC.

This clone occurred a few times. CDR3 in DNA: TGTGCCACCAGCAAGCTTGGGACAGGGGTTGACGAGCAGTACTTC. It is translated as CATSKLGTGVDEQYF. This chain joins TRBV15 and TRBJ2-7; the match to TRBD1 covers 10 bases. The CDR3 is 15 residues long. Germline V gene lookup returns CDR1 LNHNV and CDR2 YYDKDF (reference sequence). The J segment lost 5 bases and the V segment lost 4 bases, leaving 8 bases of the junction unmatched.